The 17 T cell receptor beta chains reported below all come from one sample, sequenced in a study of cytomegalovirus exposure and HLA in healthy donors. PCR used 60 Vbeta primers and 13 Jbeta primers. Only in-frame clones appear in the TCRdb table, and some are missing; sequencing was by immunoSEQ multiplex PCR. The table records 250,000 to 350,000 clones, roughly 90% of them present only once. Sequences were obtained from PBMCs. The receptors here all came from a middle-aged man in good health and CMV-seropositive.

The chain uses TRBV18 and TRBJ1-1; D is undetermined. The germline V gene encodes CDR1 KGHSH and CDR2 LQKENI. The CDR3 loop spans 13 amino acids. V was shortened by 5 bases and J by 1 base, with 8 bases between the two germline ends. CDR3 residues: CASSAQENTEAFF. CDR3 DNA: TGTGCCAGCTCAGCCCAGGAGAACACTGAAGCTTTCTTT.

The gene calls are TRBV7-2 and TRBJ2-1; TRBD2 is a possible D gene (6 bases). Trimming removed 6 bases at V and 7 bases at J, with 13 bases between. Germline V CDR1 and CDR2: SGHTA, FQGNSA. The CDR3 spans 13 residues. Here the CDR3 reads CASSYTSRNEQFF. CDR3 DNA sequence: TGTGCCAGCAGTTATACTAGCAGGAATGAGCAGTTCTTC.

The gene calls are TRBV28 and TRBJ2-1, with 10 positions matching TRBD2. Germline V lookup: CDR1 MDHEN, CDR2 SYDVKM. The V gene end was trimmed by 2 bases and the J gene end by 9 bases; junction bases not matched to a gene: 13. CDR3 length equals 17 residues. The chain's CDR3 is CASSLRLAGVFLGEQFF. The CDR3 DNA is TGTGCCAGCAGTTTACGGCTAGCGGGAGTTTTTCTCGGTGAGCAGTTCTTC. The full variable domain, its missing parts supplied by reference TRBV28 and TRBJ2-1, is DVKVTQSSRYLVKRTGEKVFLECVQDMDHENMFWYRQDPGLGLRLIYFSYDVKMKEKGDIPEGYSVSREKKERFSLILESASTNQTSMYLCASSLRLAGVFLGEQFFGPGTRLTVL.

The genes are TRBV28 and TRBJ1-5, with D possibly being TRBD1 (6 bases). Germline CDR1 is MDHEN and CDR2 is SYDVKM. There are 15 residues in the CDR3. Trimming cost V 2 bases and J 5 bases, with 13 bases left between them. CDR3 sequence: CASSLGGAADQPQHF. Written as DNA, the CDR3 is TGTGCCAGCAGTTTAGGGGGCGCTGCCGATCAGCCCCAGCATTTT.

V gene TRBV9 combines with J gene TRBJ2-7, with a weak D call TRBD2 (6 bases). The CDR3 extends over 14 amino acids. Per the germline V gene, CDR1 is SGDLS and CDR2 is YYNGEE. Between the trimmed V and J ends, which lost 5 bases and 7 bases, there was a span of 19 bases. The CDR3 loop reads CASSYGTSPGEQYF. In DNA, the CDR3 is TGTGCCAGCAGTTACGGGACTTCCCCAGGAGAGCAGTACTTC.

This clone was seen a few times. The sample holds other DNA sequences that translate to the same CDR3. This chain connects TRBV5-1 to TRBJ1-3, with 7 bases that match TRBD1. Per germline, CDR1 SGHRS and CDR2 YFSETQ. The junction had 7 bases not matched to a gene; V was cut back by 0 bases and J by 4 bases. The CDR3 sequence is 16 residues long. In DNA form, the CDR3 reads TGCGCCAGCAGCTTGGGGCCAGGGGGTTCAGGAAACACCATATATTTT. Its translation is CASSLGPGGSGNTIYF. Variable domain in full (rest from reference TRBV5-1 and TRBJ1-3): KAGVTQTPRYLIKTRGQQVTLSCSPISGHRSVSWYQQTPGQGLQFLFEYFSETQRNKGNFPGRFSGRQFSNSRSEMNVSTLELGDSALYLCASSLGPGGSGNTIYFGEGSWLTVV.

The rearrangement uses TRBV21-1 and TRBJ2-7; the D call in the table, TRBD1, was not verified against the DNA. TRBV21-1 is recorded as a pseudogene. This CDR3 has 18 residues. CDR3 nucleotide sequence: TGTGCCAGCAGCAAAGTCCGGGACACTATATCTTCCCCCTACGAGCAGTACTTC. Translated, it gives CASSKVRDTISSPYEQYF.

The chain couples TRBV5-8 to TRBJ1-5; 8 bases map to TRBD1. The CDR3 totals 13 residues. The J segment lost 5 bases and the V segment lost 7 bases, leaving 5 bases of the junction unmatched. The germline V gene encodes CDR1 SGHTS and CDR2 YDEGEE. The CDR3 nucleotides read TGTGCCAGCGGACAGGGAGTATATCAGCCCCAGCATTTT. This encodes CASGQGVYQPQHF.

The CDR3 DNA reads TGCGCCAGCAGCTTTTCGAGGGAGCGCTCCTACGAGCAGTACTTC. This codes for CASSFSRERSYEQYF. The chain has TRBV5-1 and TRBJ2-7; a possible D gene is TRBD2 (5 bases). V lost 2 bases, J lost 0 bases, and 12 bases lay in between. CDR3 length equals 15 residues. CDR1 and CDR2 (germline): SGHRS, YFSETQ.

V gene TRBV5-1 combines with J gene TRBJ2-1, with a tentative D call TRBD2 (6 bases). The length of the CDR3 is 16 residues. CDR1 SGHRS and CDR2 YFSETQ come from the germline V gene. V lost 3 bases, J lost 4 bases, and 17 bases lay in between. The CDR3 DNA follows: TGCGCCAGCAGCTACTACTTTGCGGGAAGATACAATGAGCAGTTCTTC. It is translated as CASSYYFAGRYNEQFF.

This clone was seen once. The genes are TRBV7-3 and TRBJ1-1, with D tentatively TRBD1 (6 bases). Germline V gene lookup returns CDR1 SGHTA and CDR2 FQGTGA. CDR3 length equals 14 residues. V was cut by 2 bases and J by 8 bases, with 15 bases left in between. The CDR3 loop reads CASSLGQGNSEAFF. CDR3 sequence (DNA): TGTGCCAGCAGCTTAGGGCAGGGGAACAGCGAAGCTTTCTTT.

This clone came up a few times. J is TRBJ1-4 and V is TRBV30; a weak D match, TRBD1 (5 bases). This CDR3 contains 15 residues. V gave up 2 bases and J gave up 6 bases, with 16 bases separating them. The germline V gene has CDR1 GTSNPN and CDR2 SVGIG (reference sequence). The CDR3 reads CAWSPLGGEDEKLFF. In DNA, the CDR3 is TGTGCCTGGAGTCCCCTTGGGGGGGAGGATGAAAAACTGTTTTTT.

The sample holds one count of this clone. V and J are TRBV5-4 and TRBJ2-7, with 10 bases that match TRBD2. V lost 0 bases and J lost 2; bases outside the gene matches: 5. CDR1 SGHNT and CDR2 YYREEE come from the germline V gene (reference sequence). The CDR3 covers 16 residues. DNA of the CDR3: TGTGCCAGCAGCTTGGGGGCTAGCGGGAGTGCCTACGAGCAGTACTTC. It is translated as CASSLGASGSAYEQYF.

This chain joins TRBV28 and TRBJ1-5; D gene uncertain. V was clipped by 5 bases and J by 3 bases, with 11 bases between them. This CDR3 comprises 14 residues. Looked up from germline, CDR1 is MDHEN and CDR2 is SYDVKM. The CDR3 DNA reads as TGTGCCAGCAGTACGTTCCGGTACAATCAGCCCCAGCATTTT. It codes for CASSTFRYNQPQHF.

V usage is TRBV6-5 and J usage is TRBJ2-1, with 10 bases fitting TRBD2. CDR1 and CDR2 from the germline V gene are MNHEY and SVGAGI. The CDR3 has 15 amino acids. Losses at the gene ends were 0 bases for V and 6 bases for J; bases not matched to a gene: 2. The DNA for the CDR3 is TGTGCCAGCAGTTACTCGAGCGGGAGGGGCAATGAGCAGTTCTTC. It translates to CASSYSSGRGNEQFF.

The chain links TRBV7-2 to TRBJ2-1; 9 bases match TRBD2. Germline V gene lookup returns CDR1 SGHTA and CDR2 FQGNSA. V was pared by 5 bases and J by 4 bases, with 9 bases of the junction left unmatched. The CDR3 is 16 amino acids. CDR3 coding DNA: TGTGCCAGCAGCCGCCCGGTAGCGGGAGTGTACAATGAGCAGTTCTTC. This gives the protein CASSRPVAGVYNEQFF.

In its sample, this clone was seen once. The rearrangement links TRBV5-5 to TRBJ2-7; D perhaps matches TRBD1 (5 bases). The V end was cut by 2 bases, the J end by 4 bases, with 13 bases between. The CDR3 spans 14 residues. Germline CDR1 is SGHKS and CDR2 is YYEKEE (reference sequence). CDR3 in amino acids: CASSLQAGLYEQYF. The CDR3 bases are TGTGCCAGCAGCTTACAGGCTGGCTTGTACGAGCAGTACTTC.